The rows below give T cell receptor beta chains drawn from one sample of a study of shared clonotypes between healthy human individuals. Libraries were prepared by immunoSEQ multiplex PCR; TCRdb keeps only in-frame clonotypes and omits some of them. The repertoire consists of about 1.5 million clones, with around 98% occurring once and the leading ten covering 0.45%. Sequences were obtained from naive CD4+ T cells sorted from blood. Receptors were obtained from a young man in good health. The CDR3 runs from the conserved cysteine through the conserved F or W. A D gene is named only where the DNA matches it firmly. Expanded clones are given a class, and other clones once, few, many or no size at all.

cdr3_aa	cdr3_nt	d_call	clone_size	cdr3_length	v_call	j_call
CASSLTGDAFF	TGTGCCAGCAGCTTGACAGGGGACGCTTTCTTT	TRBD1	-	11	TRBV5-5	TRBJ1-1
CAASLGEATEAFF	TGCGCCGCCTCCCTCGGGGAAGCCACTGAAGCTTTCTTT	-	-	13	TRBV10-2	TRBJ1-1
CASSLFEGKGTEAFF	TGTGCCAGCAGTTTGTTCGAGGGGAAGGGAACTGAAGCTTTCTTT	-	-	15	TRBV27	TRBJ1-1
CASSLEQGSQPQHF	TGTGCCAGCAGTTTGGAACAGGGATCTCAGCCCCAGCATTTT	-	-	14	TRBV28	TRBJ1-5
CASSVEMNTEAFF	TGTGCCAGCAGCGTAGAGATGAACACTGAAGCTTTCTTT	-	few	13	TRBV9	TRBJ1-1
CATRGLVCTF	TGTGCCACGAGGGGATTGGTCTGCACCTTC	-	-	10	TRBV28	TRBJ1-2
CASSGQDNYGYTF	TGTGCCAGTAGTGGGCAAGATAACTATGGCTACACCTTC	-	-	13	TRBV19	TRBJ1-2
CASSQTSGRRLYNEQFF	TGTGCCAGCAGCCAGACTAGCGGGAGAAGGCTCTACAATGAGCAGTTCTTC	TRBD2	-	17	TRBV7-2	TRBJ2-1
CASSLKGNENTEAFF	TGTGCCAGCAGCTTAAAAGGAAACGAGAACACTGAAGCTTTCTTT	-	-	15	TRBV7-9	TRBJ1-1
CASTLLWPDSYEQYF	TGTGCCAGCACCCTCCTCTGGCCAGATTCCTACGAGCAGTACTTC	-	once	15	TRBV21-1	TRBJ2-7
CASSLLTGQTDTQYF	TGCGCCAGCAGCTTGCTGACAGGGCAAACAGATACGCAGTATTTT	TRBD1	-	15	TRBV5-1	TRBJ2-3
CASYRSPYEQYF	TGTGCCAGCTACCGAAGCCCCTACGAGCAGTACTTC	-	-	12	TRBV7-9	TRBJ2-7
CASSEMGMWDTQYF	TGTGCCAGCAGTGAAATGGGTATGTGGGATACGCAGTATTTT	-	-	14	TRBV6-1	TRBJ2-3
CAWRAPRGNTYNEQFF	TGTGCCTGGAGAGCCCCTAGAGGGAATACCTACAATGAGCAGTTCTTC	-	once	16	TRBV30	TRBJ2-1
CASSLEGSGGYTF	TGCGCCAGCAGCTTGGAAGGGTCCGGCGGCTACACCTTC	-	-	13	TRBV5-1	TRBJ1-2
CASSLAHKSEQYF	TGTGCCAGCAGCTTAGCGCATAAGTCCGAGCAGTACTTC	-	-	13	TRBV7-9	TRBJ2-7
CATSRDTGQRYNEQFF	TGTGCCACCAGCAGAGATACGGGACAGCGCTACAATGAGCAGTTCTTC	TRBD1	once	16	TRBV15	TRBJ2-1
CASSYGKGLNTEAFF	TGTGCCAGCAGTTACGGTAAGGGCCTGAACACTGAAGCTTTCTTT	-	-	15	TRBV6-5	TRBJ1-1
CASSLAEGIYGYTF	TGTGCCAGCAGCTTAGCGGAGGGGATTTATGGCTACACCTTC	-	-	14	TRBV7-2	TRBJ1-2
CASSLHSPGEQYF	TGCGCCAGCAGCTTGCACAGTCCTGGCGAGCAGTACTTC	-	once	13	TRBV5-1	TRBJ2-7